This TCR beta chain is from a study of blood T cell repertoires in COVID-19. Turning to the study itself: The United States, Italy and Spain were the sources of the acute and convalescent COVID-19 samples. In each case, the material was cDNA or gDNA derived from T cells, B-cell-depleted T cells, or PBMCs.

The length of the CDR3 is 15 residues. The germline CDR1 and CDR2 sequences are SGHTA and FQGNSA. Trimming pared 5 bases from V and 10 bases from J, leaving 18 bases between. Profiled with immunoSEQ multiplex PCR; TCRdb holds only in-frame clones, not every one. The sample includes approximately 45,000 clones, around 87% of them seen just once. The rearrangement links TRBV7-2 to TRBJ1-6, with D possibly being TRBD1 (6 bases). The clonotype was recovered from an elderly woman with COVID-19, enrolled during active disease. Sequencing input: peripheral blood. As DNA, the CDR3 is TGTGCCAGCAGCCCACAGGGTTTCAGGGGATCACCCCTCCACTTT. It encodes CASSPQGFRGSPLHF.